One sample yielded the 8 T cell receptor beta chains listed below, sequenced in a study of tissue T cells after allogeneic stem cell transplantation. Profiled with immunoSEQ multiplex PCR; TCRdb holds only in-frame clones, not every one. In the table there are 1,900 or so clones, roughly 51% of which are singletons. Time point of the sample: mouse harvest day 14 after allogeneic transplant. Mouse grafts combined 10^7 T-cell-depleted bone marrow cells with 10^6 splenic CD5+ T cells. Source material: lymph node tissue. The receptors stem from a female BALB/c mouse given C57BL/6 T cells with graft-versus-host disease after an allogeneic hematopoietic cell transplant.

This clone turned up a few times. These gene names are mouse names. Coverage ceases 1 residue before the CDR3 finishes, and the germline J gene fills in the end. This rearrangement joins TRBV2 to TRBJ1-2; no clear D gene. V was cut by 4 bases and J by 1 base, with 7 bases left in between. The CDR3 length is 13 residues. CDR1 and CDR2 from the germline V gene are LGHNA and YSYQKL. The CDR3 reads CASSPGVNSDYTF. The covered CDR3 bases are TGTGCCAGCAGCCCCGGGGTAAACTCCGACTACACC. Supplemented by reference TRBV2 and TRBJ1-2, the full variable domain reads DPKIIQKPKYLVAVTGSEKILICEQYLGHNAMYWYRQSAKKPLEFMFSYSYQKLMDNQTASSRFQPQSSKKNHLDLQITALKPDDSATYFCASSPGVNSDYTFGSGTRLLVI.

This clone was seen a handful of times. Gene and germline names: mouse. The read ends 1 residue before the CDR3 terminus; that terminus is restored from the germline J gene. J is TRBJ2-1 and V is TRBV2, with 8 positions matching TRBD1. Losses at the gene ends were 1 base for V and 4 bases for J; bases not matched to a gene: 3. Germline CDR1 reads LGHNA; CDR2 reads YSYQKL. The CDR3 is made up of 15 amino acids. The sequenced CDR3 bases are TGTGCCAGCAGCCAAGGGACAGGGAGGTATGCTGAGCAGTTC. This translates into CASSQGTGRYAEQF. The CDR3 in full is CASSQGTGRYAEQFF.

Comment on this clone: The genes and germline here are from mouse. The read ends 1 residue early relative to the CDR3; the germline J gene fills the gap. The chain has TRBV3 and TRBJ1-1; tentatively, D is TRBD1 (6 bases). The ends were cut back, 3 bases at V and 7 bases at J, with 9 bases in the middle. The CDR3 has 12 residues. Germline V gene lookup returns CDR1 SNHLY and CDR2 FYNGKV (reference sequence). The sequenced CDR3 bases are TGTGCCAGCAGCTTGGGGGGCGTAGAAGTCTTC. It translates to CASSLGGVEVF. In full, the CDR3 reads CASSLGGVEVFF.

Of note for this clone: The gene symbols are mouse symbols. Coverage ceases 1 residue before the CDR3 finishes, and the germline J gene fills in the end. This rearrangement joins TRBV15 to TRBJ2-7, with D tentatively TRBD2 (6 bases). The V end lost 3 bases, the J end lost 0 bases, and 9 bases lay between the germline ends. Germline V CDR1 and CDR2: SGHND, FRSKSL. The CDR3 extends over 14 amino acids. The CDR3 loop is CASSFGGSSYEQYF. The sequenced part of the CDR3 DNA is TGTGCCAGCAGTTTCGGGGGGAGCTCCTATGAACAGTAC.

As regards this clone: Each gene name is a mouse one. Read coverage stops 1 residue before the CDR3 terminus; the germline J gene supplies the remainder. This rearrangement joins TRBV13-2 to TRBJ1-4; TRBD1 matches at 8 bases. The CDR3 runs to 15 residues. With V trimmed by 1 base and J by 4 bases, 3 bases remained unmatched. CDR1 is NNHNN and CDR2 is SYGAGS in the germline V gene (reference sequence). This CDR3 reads CASGDLTGDNERLFF. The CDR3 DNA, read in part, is TGTGCCAGCGGTGATCTGACAGGGGACAACGAAAGATTATTT.

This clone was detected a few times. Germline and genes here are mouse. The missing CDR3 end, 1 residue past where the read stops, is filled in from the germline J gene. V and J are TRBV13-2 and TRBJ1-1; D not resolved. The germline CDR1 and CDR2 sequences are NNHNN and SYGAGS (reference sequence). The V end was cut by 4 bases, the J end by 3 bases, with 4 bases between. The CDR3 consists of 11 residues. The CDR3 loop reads CASGRYTEVFF. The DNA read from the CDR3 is TGTGCCAGCGGTCGGTACACAGAAGTCTTC.

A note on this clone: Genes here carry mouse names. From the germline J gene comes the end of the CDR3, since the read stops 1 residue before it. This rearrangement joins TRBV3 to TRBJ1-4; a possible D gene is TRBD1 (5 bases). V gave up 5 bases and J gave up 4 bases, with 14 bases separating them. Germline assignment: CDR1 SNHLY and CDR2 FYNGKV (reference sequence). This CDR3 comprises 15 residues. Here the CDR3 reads CASSARDGDNERLFF. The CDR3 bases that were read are TGTGCCAGCAGCGCCCGGGACGGAGACAACGAAAGATTATTT.

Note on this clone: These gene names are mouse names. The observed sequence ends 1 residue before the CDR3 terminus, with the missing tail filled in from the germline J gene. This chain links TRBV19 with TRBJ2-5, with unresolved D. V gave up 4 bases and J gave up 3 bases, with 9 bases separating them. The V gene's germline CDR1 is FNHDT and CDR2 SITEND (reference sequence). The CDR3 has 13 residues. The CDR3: CASSLLMQDTQYF. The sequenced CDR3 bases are TGTGCCAGCAGTCTCCTCATGCAAGACACCCAGTAC.